This T cell receptor (beta chain) was sequenced during a study of T cell responses to AZD1222 COVID-19 vaccine. Study at large: Second-dose intervals of approximately 4 or approximately 12 weeks were pooled.

Trimming cost V 0 bases and J 6 bases, with 10 bases left between them. Germline CDR1 reads SGDLS; CDR2 reads YYNGEE. This CDR3 contains 13 residues. Generated by immunoSEQ multiplex PCR, the TCRdb table keeps only in-frame clones and is missing some. The sample holds some 110,000 clones, roughly nine tenths seen once. For this clone: Antigen: not known.

Whole-study results and caveats: After two AZD1222 doses, spike-specific TCR breadth and depth rose versus day 0. Regions 160-218 and 743-854 dominated among vaccine-associated CD4 TCRs spanning spike.

This chain connects TRBV9 to TRBJ2-7; the D call may be TRBD1 or TRBD2 (5 bases each). The sequence was collected from an adult in good health. Sequenced here: peripheral blood, sampled on day 0 of AZD1222 vaccination. CDR3 sequence: CASSVGGGSEQYF. Here the CDR3 DNA reads TGTGCCAGCAGCGTAGGTGGGGGAAGCGAGCAGTACTTC. The full variable domain, rest sourced from reference TRBV9 and TRBJ2-7, is DSGVTQTPKHLITATGQRVTLRCSPRSGDLSVYWYQQSLDQGLQFLIQYYNGEERAKGNILERFSAQQFPDLHSELNLSSLELGDSALYFCASSVGGGSEQYFGPGTRLTVT.